This T cell receptor (beta chain) is from a study of CXCR3-negative and CXCR3-positive naive CD8 T cells. Study results and limitations: Sequencing showed both naive subsets with comparably high diversity, and memory CD8+ cells much lower. It was found that naive subsets had comparable surface CD5, and TCR strength was inferred from TRB CDR3 properties.

Points on this clonotype: Its antigen is unknown.

The authors prepared UMI-labeled TRB cDNA libraries by 5' RACE. TCRdb reprocessed the 5' RACE reads, with one entry per CDR3 protein and no DNA. The ten top clones account for approximately 0.42%, within a sample of more than 45,000 distinct CDR3 sequences. The CDR3 runs to 12 residues. Looked up from germline, CDR1 is SGHVS and CDR2 is FNYEAQ. Every CD8+ T cell subset underwent triplicate sorting at under 350,000 cells apiece. Within the CD8+ T cell compartment, naive cells were CD45RO-CCR7+CD27+CD95-. J is TRBJ2-1 and V is TRBV7-6. Material: naive CXCR3- CD8+ T cells from blood. As to subset: CD45RO-CCR7+CD27+CD95- naive CD8+ T cells lacking CXCR3 (TNR3-). This clonotype was sampled from a human donor in good health. Some clones in this sample may be carry-over from other donors' samples. The CDR3 spells CASSLAAHEQFF.